These 16 T cell receptor beta chains share one sample of origin, sequenced in a study of human T cells and chemical hapten exposure. TCRdb reprocessed the RACE reads with MiXCR, giving one entry per CDR3 protein. Seen here are roughly 110,000 distinct CDR3 sequences, less than 15% observed once, and the top ten hold 1.5% to 2%. Documented time point: pre-sensitization, week 0. Treatment in this sample: therapeutic diphenylcyclopropenone sensitization with weekly scalp DPC. The sample was whole blood, taken in connection with sensitization to the hapten diphenylcyclopropenone (DPC). These receptors all come from a woman aged 50 to 65 with alopecia areata. Some clones in this sample may be carry-over from other donors' samples.

A few counts support this clonotype. The chain recombines TRBV6-5 with TRBJ1-6; 10 nucleotides agree with TRBD1. Germline-derived CDR1 and CDR2 are MNHEY and SVGAGI. The CDR3 totals 17 residues. V lost 0 bases and J lost 10; bases outside the gene matches: 9. CDR3 sequence reads: CASSYSTTGGLKSPLHF. CDR3 in DNA: TGTGCCAGCAGTTACTCGACGACAGGGGGCTTAAAATCACCCCTCCACTTT.

This clonotype has only a few counts. This rearrangement joins TRBV29-1 to TRBJ1-3; D gene ambiguous. V lost 5 bases to trimming and J lost 0 bases, with 14 bases between them. There are 15 residues in the CDR3. Per germline, CDR1 SQVTM and CDR2 ANQGSEA. For the CDR3, the DNA is TGCAGCGTTCGTGGCACGGCAAACTCTGGAAACACCATATATTTT. This encodes CSVRGTANSGNTIYF.

V is TRBV28 and J is TRBJ1-4, with D tentatively TRBD1 (6 bases). Germline V gives CDR1 MDHEN, CDR2 SYDVKM. This CDR3 comprises 13 residues. V lost 7 bases, J lost 3 bases, and 9 bases lay in between. DNA for the CDR3: TGTGCCAGCAAACAGGGAGCTAATGAAAAACTGTTTTTT. The encoded protein is CASKQGANEKLFF.

In this sample, this clonotype turned up many times. This chain joins TRBV20-1 and TRBJ1-1; possibly TRBD1 for D (6 bases). Germline V CDR1 and CDR2: DFQATT, SNEGSKA (reference sequence). The CDR3 extends over 14 amino acids. V was clipped by 6 bases and J by 0 bases, with 14 bases between them. As DNA, the CDR3 is TGCAGTGCCGCCGACAGGTTATTGAACACTGAAGCTTTCTTT. It yields the protein CSAADRLLNTEAFF.

This clonotype was observed many times. The chain has TRBV29-1 and TRBJ1-1; D is perhaps TRBD1 (5 bases). The V and J ends lost 0 bases and 6 bases respectively, with 14 bases between them. The CDR3 length is 14 residues. CDR1 SQVTM and CDR2 ANQGSEA come from the germline V gene. The CDR3 protein is CSVEEVRGPSEAFF. The DNA for the CDR3 is TGCAGCGTTGAAGAAGTAAGGGGACCGTCTGAAGCTTTCTTT.

This clonotype was recorded once. The chain has TRBV6-5 and TRBJ2-1, with 7 bases fitting TRBD2. With V trimmed by 2 bases and J by 5 bases, 0 bases remained unmatched. The germline gives CDR1 MNHEY, CDR2 SVGAGI. The CDR3 has 13 residues. In DNA, the CDR3 is TGTGCCAGCAGTTACGGGGGGGACAATGAGCAGTTCTTC. It encodes CASSYGGDNEQFF.

This chain connects TRBV7-2 to TRBJ1-1; no clear D gene. Per germline, CDR1 SGHTA and CDR2 FQGNSA. Deletions cut 4 bases from V and 7 bases from J, with 10 bases between. The CDR3 is 12 amino acids. The DNA for the CDR3 is TGTGCCAGCAGCTATAGGGCCGGTGAAGCTTTCTTT. Amino acids: CASSYRAGEAFF.

This clonotype was found a few times. This chain joins TRBV2 and TRBJ2-3; a weak D match, TRBD1 (5 bases). Trimming took off 5 bases at V and 3 bases at J, with 15 bases between the two ends. The germline V gene has CDR1 SNHLY and CDR2 FYNNEI. The length of the CDR3 is 15 residues. The CDR3 sequence: CASSPDTKLTDTQYF. In DNA, the CDR3 is TGTGCCAGCAGTCCGGACACCAAGCTGACAGATACGCAGTATTTT.

This clonotype was seen repeatedly, ten times or more. The rearrangement joins TRBV3-1 to TRBJ1-1, with unresolved D. CDR3 length: 14 residues. The germline V and J ends were trimmed by 3 bases and 1 base, with 9 bases remaining between them. Germline values: CDR1 LGHDT, CDR2 YNNKEL (reference sequence). The CDR3: CASSQTWANTEAFF. The DNA for the CDR3 is TGTGCCAGCAGCCAGACTTGGGCGAACACTGAAGCTTTCTTT. The full variable domain, completed using reference TRBV3-1 and TRBJ1-1, is DTAVSQTPKYLVTQMGNDKSIKCEQNLGHDTMYWYKQDSKKFLKIMFSYNNKELIINETVPNRFSPKSPDKAHLNLHINSLELGDSAVYFCASSQTWANTEAFFGQGTRLTVV.

Only a few counts were recorded for this clonotype. The chain has TRBV5-1 and TRBJ2-1; D is perhaps TRBD1 or TRBD2 (5 bases each). The CDR3 extends over 16 amino acids. Trimming removed 2 bases at V and 6 bases at J, with 18 bases between. CDR1 and CDR2 (germline): SGHRS, YFSETQ. Here the CDR3 DNA reads TGCGCCAGCAGCTTCACAGGTCTGGCTAGCTTCAATGAGCAGTTCTTC. It yields the protein CASSFTGLASFNEQFF.

This clonotype was picked up many times. This chain links TRBV6-5 with TRBJ2-5, with D perhaps TRBD2 (7 bases). V shed 2 bases and J shed 7 bases, with 20 bases lying between them. The CDR3 covers 16 residues. Per the germline V gene, CDR1 is MNHEY and CDR2 is SVGAGI. The CDR3, as DNA: TGTGCCAGCAGTTACGTGGGGGGGGGCCGATCGGGGACCCAGTACTTC. This gives the protein CASSYVGGGRSGTQYF.

The V and J genes are TRBV20-1 and TRBJ1-5, with 9 nucleotides matching TRBD1. Germline assignment: CDR1 DFQATT and CDR2 SNEGSKA (reference sequence). The CDR3 is 15 residues long. V lost 3 bases and J lost 2; bases outside the gene matches: 5. The CDR3 reads CSARKWTGGNQPQHF. In DNA form, the CDR3 reads TGCAGTGCTAGGAAGTGGACAGGGGGCAATCAGCCCCAGCATTTT.

This chain joins TRBV28 and TRBJ1-6; D unclear. CDR3 length: 12 amino acids. The V end lost 1 base, the J end lost 19 bases, and 14 bases lay between the germline ends. Germline V CDR1 and CDR2: MDHEN, SYDVKM. The CDR3 sequence is CASSLFTSATHF. The CDR3 DNA reads as TGTGCCAGCAGTTTATTTACGTCTGCTACTCACTTT.

This clonotype appeared many times. V usage is TRBV4-2 and J usage is TRBJ1-3; D gene uncertain. The CDR3 runs 16 residues. In germline, CDR1 is LGHNA, CDR2 YNFKEQ. With 4 bases removed from V and 0 bases from J, the gap between germline ends came to 13 bases. Here the CDR3 reads CASSPILQFSGNTIYF. CDR3 coding DNA: TGTGCCAGCAGCCCTATCTTACAATTCTCTGGAAACACCATATATTTT.

The chain uses TRBV2 and TRBJ2-1; TRBD2 agrees at 10 bases. The CDR3 contains 14 residues. Per the germline V gene, CDR1 is SNHLY and CDR2 is FYNNEI. Trimming at V came to 8 bases and at J to 4 bases, leaving 5 bases not matched to a gene. CDR3: CASLEREGYNEQFF. The CDR3 DNA is TGTGCCAGCTTAGAGCGGGAGGGTTACAATGAGCAGTTCTTC.

The chain combines TRBV2 with TRBJ1-5; D not certain. Germline V gene lookup returns CDR1 SNHLY and CDR2 FYNNEI. This CDR3 is 11 amino acids long. The ends were cut back, 3 bases at V and 9 bases at J, with 6 bases in the middle. The CDR3: CASSEGMPQHF. In DNA form, the CDR3 reads TGTGCCAGCAGTGAGGGGATGCCCCAGCATTTT. Filled out from reference TRBV2 and TRBJ1-5, the complete variable domain reads EPEVTQTPSHQVTQMGQEVILRCVPISNHLYFYWYRQILGQKVEFLVSFYNNEISEKSEIFDDQFSVERPDGSNFTLKIRSTKLEDSAMYFCASSEGMPQHFGDGTRLSIL.